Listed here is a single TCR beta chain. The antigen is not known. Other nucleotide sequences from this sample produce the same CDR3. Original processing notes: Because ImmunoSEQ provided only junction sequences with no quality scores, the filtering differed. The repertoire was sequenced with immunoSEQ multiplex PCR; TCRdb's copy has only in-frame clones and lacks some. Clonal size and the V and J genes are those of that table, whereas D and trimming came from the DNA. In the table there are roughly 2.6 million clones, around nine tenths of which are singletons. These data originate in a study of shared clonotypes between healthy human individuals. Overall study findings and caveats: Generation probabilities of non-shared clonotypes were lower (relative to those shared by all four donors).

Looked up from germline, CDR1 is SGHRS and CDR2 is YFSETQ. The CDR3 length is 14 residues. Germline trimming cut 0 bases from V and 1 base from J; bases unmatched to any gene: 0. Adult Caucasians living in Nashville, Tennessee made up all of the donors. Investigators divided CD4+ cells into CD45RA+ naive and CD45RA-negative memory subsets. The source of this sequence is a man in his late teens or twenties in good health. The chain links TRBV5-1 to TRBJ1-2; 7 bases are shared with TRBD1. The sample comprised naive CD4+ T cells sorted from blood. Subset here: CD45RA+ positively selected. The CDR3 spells CASSLGQGNYGYTF. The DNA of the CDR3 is TGCGCCAGCAGCTTGGGACAGGGTAACTATGGCTACACCTTC.